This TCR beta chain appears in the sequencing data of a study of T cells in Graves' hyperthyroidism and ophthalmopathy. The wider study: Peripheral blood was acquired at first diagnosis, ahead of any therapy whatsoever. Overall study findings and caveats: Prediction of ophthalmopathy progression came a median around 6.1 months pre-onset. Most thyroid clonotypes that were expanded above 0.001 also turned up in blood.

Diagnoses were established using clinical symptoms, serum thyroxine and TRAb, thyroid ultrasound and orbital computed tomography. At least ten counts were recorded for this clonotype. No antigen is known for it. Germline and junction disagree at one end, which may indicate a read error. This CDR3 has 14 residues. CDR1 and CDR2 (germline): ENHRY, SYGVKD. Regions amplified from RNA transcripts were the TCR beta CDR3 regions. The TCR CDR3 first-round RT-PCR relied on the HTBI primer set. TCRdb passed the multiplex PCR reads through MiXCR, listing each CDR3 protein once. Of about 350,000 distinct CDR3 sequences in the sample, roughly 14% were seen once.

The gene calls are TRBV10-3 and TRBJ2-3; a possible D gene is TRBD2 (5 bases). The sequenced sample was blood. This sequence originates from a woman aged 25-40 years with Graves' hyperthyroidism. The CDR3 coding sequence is TGTGCCATCAGCGGGCCAGGCGGGTCAGATACGCAATATTTT. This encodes CAISGPGGSDTQYF.